These T cell receptor beta chains were read from a single sample in a study of T cells in localized non-small cell lung cancer. TCRdb's copy holds only in-frame clones and misses some; the assay was immunoSEQ multiplex PCR. The sample includes around 20,000 clones, 70% to 90% of them seen just once. The sample was peripheral blood, taken before any cancer treatment. The receptors originated from a woman aged 40-69 years with stage I lung adenocarcinoma. CDR3s include the opening cysteine and the closing phenylalanine or tryptophan. A D gene is named only where the DNA matches it firmly. A row's size may be missing; if present it is once, few, many or a size class.

clone_size	j_call	v_call	d_call	cdr3_aa	cdr3_nt
NA	TRBJ1-1	TRBV7-2	NA	CASSLPQNTEAFF	TGTGCCAGCAGCTTACCCCAGAACACTGAAGCTTTCTTT
NA	TRBJ1-2	TRBV5-5	TRBD1	CASSGSGQGARGYTF	TGTGCCAGCAGCGGCTCGGGACAGGGGGCTCGGGGCTACACCTTC
NA	TRBJ1-4	TRBV28	TRBD1	CASSLNRARTGPIMEKLFF	TGTGCCAGCAGTTTAAACCGTGCGAGGACAGGGCCAATTATGGAAAAACTGTTTTTT
NA	TRBJ2-3	TRBV19	NA	CASRGTASTDTQYF	TGTGCCAGTAGAGGGACGGCTAGCACAGATACGCAGTATTTT
NA	TRBJ2-7	TRBV25-1	TRBD2	CASSVAGGYEQYF	TGTGCCAGCAGTGTAGCGGGGGGCTACGAGCAGTACTTC
NA	TRBJ2-7	TRBV6-5	NA	CASSRDMLQYF	TGTGCCAGCAGCAGGGATATGCTTCAGTACTTC
NA	TRBJ1-4	TRBV4-2	NA	CASSQEGGEKLFF	TGTGCCAGCAGCCAAGAGGGGGGGGAAAAACTGTTTTTT
NA	TRBJ2-5	TRBV5-1	NA	CASSFMTEETQYF	TGCGCCAGCAGCTTCATGACAGAAGAGACCCAGTACTTC
NA	TRBJ1-6	TRBV6-1	NA	CASSQAPGLASSYNSPLHF	TGTGCCAGCAGTCAAGCCCCGGGACTGGCAAGCTCCTATAATTCACCCCTCCACTTT
NA	TRBJ2-7	TRBV5-6	NA	CASSGGTPVAYEQYF	TGTGCCAGCAGCGGAGGGACCCCGGTAGCCTACGAGCAGTACTTC
NA	TRBJ1-2	TRBV7-2	NA	CASSLELYGYTF	TGTGCCAGCAGCTTAGAACTGTATGGCTACACCTTC
NA	TRBJ1-2	TRBV29-1	NA	CSAGLLGAANYGYTF	TGCAGCGCGGGATTACTGGGGGCGGCTAACTATGGCTACACCTTC
NA	TRBJ1-6	TRBV7-2	NA	CASSLGGRGNSPLHF	TGTGCCAGCAGCTTAGGGGGCAGGGGCAATTCACCCCTCCACTTT
NA	TRBJ2-1	TRBV18	NA	CASSPEGKNFDNEQFF	TGTGCCAGCTCACCAGAAGGGAAGAATTTCGACAATGAGCAGTTCTTC
NA	TRBJ1-3	TRBV7-9	TRBD1	CASSSDRGLSGNTIYF	TGTGCCAGCAGCTCCGACAGGGGTCTCTCTGGAAACACCATATATTTT
NA	TRBJ2-3	TRBV2	TRBD2	CASSEQRGPDTQYF	TGTGCCAGCAGTGAACAGCGGGGTCCAGATACGCAGTATTTT
NA	TRBJ2-5	TRBV5-1	NA	CASSLGKLETQYF	TGCGCCAGCAGCTTGGGGAAACTAGAGACCCAGTACTTC
NA	TRBJ2-1	TRBV2	TRBD2	CASTVDSGGWFEQFF	TGTGCCAGCACGGTTGATAGCGGGGGGTGGTTTGAGCAGTTCTTC
NA	TRBJ1-5	TRBV19	NA	CASSFGSREGQPQHF	TGTGCCAGTAGTTTTGGTAGCAGGGAGGGTCAGCCCCAGCATTTT
NA	TRBJ1-1	TRBV18	NA	CASSPESSTEAFF	TGTGCCAGCTCACCCGAATCGTCCACTGAAGCTTTCTTT
NA	TRBJ2-7	TRBV28	TRBD2	CASSFQYSVGGGSYEQYF	TGTGCCAGCAGTTTTCAATACTCAGTGGGCGGGGGTTCCTACGAGCAGTACTTC
NA	TRBJ2-5	TRBV4-1	TRBD2	CASSQESPRLAGGRQETQYF	TGCGCCAGCAGCCAAGAATCCCCCCGGCTAGCGGGGGGGCGCCAAGAGACCCAGTACTTC
NA	TRBJ2-5	TRBV9	TRBD2	CASSTTGGIQETQYF	TGTGCCAGCAGCACAACGGGGGGGATACAAGAGACCCAGTACTTC
NA	TRBJ1-6	TRBV25-1	NA	CASSRQSNNSPLHF	TGTGCCAGCAGTCGTCAGTCAAATAATTCACCCCTCCACTTT
once	TRBJ2-1	TRBV14	NA	CASSQSWWGTVNEQFF	TGTGCCAGCAGCCAATCATGGTGGGGGACTGTAAATGAGCAGTTCTTC
NA	TRBJ2-7	TRBV7-9	TRBD2	CASSFNRGDEQYF	TGTGCCAGCAGCTTTAACCGGGGGGACGAGCAGTACTTC
once	TRBJ2-3	TRBV19	TRBD2	CATSGGGDTQYF	TGTGCCACTAGCGGGGGGGGTGATACGCAGTATTTT